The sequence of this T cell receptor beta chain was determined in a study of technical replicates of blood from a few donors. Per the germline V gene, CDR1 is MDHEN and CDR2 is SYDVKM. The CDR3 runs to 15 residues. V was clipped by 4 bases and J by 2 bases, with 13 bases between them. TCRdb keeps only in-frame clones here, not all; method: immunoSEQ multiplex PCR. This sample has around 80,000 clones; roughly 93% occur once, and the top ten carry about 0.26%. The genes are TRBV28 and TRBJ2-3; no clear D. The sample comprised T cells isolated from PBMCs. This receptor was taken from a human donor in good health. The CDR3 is CASSWVSVTTDTQYF. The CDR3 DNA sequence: TGTGCCAGCAGTTGGGTGAGCGTAACCACAGATACGCAGTATTTT. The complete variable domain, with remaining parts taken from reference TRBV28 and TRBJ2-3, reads DVKVTQSSRYLVKRTGEKVFLECVQDMDHENMFWYRQDPGLGLRLIYFSYDVKMKEKGDIPEGYSVSREKKERFSLILESASTNQTSMYLCASSWVSVTTDTQYFGPGTRLTVL.